The clone carrying this T cell receptor beta chain came up many times. This entry belongs to a study of blood T cells in healthy people across ages. The use of a sample-barcoded 5' primer and a J-beta primer mix characterized a second PCR of roughly 6 to 11 cycles. TCRdb re-called the 5' RACE reads through MiXCR, storing one row per CDR3 protein. The sample yields about 930,000 distinct CDR3 sequences, around 29% seen once. Germline loops: CDR1 MGHRA, CDR2 YSYEKL. V was clipped by 2 bases and J by 0 bases; unmatched bases: 13. The CDR3 has 21 amino acids. The sample also formed part of further work on T cells of mothers and their children.

V is TRBV4-1 and J is TRBJ2-3, with 14 bases fitting TRBD2. The sequenced material came from blood. This receptor was identified in a woman between 40 and 55 years old in good health. DNA for the CDR3: TGCGCCAGCAGCCAATACGGAACGGGACTAGCGGGGGCCCGTAGCACAGATACGCAGTATTTT. This gives the protein CASSQYGTGLAGARSTDTQYF.